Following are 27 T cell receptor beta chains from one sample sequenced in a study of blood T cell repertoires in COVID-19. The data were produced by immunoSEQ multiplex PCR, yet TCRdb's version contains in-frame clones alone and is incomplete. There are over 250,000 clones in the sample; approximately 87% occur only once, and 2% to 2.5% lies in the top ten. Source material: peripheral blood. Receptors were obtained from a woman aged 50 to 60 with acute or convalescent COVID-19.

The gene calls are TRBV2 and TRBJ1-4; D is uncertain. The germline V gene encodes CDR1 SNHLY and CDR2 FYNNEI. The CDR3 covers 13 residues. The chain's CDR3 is CAKSEIRQEKLFF. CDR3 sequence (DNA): TGTGCTAAAAGCGAGATTCGGCAGGAAAAACTGTTTTTT.

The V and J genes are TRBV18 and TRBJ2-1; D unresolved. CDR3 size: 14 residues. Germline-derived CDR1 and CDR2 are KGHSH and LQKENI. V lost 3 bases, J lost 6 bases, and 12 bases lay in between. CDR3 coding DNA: TGTGCCAGCTCACCTTGGCAGATGCTCAATGAGCAGTTCTTC. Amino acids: CASSPWQMLNEQFF.

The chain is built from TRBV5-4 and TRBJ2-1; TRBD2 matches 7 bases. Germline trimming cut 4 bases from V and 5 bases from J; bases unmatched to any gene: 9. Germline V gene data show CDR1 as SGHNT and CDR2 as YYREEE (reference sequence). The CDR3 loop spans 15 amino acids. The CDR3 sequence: CASSPRGDLNNEQFF. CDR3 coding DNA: TGTGCCAGCAGCCCACGGGGGGACCTGAACAATGAGCAGTTCTTC.

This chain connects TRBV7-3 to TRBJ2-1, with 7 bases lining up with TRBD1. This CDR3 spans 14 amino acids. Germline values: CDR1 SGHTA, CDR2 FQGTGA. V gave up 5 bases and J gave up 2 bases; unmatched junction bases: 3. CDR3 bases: TGTGCCAGCAGCCCCAGGGGGACCTACAATGAGCAGTTCTTC. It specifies CASSPRGTYNEQFF.

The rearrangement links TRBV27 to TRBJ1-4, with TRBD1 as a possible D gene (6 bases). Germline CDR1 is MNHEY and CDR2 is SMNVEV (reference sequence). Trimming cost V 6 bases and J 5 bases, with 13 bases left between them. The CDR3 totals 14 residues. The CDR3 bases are TGTGCCAGCAGCACCTGGACAGAAAATGAAAAACTGTTTTTT. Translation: CASSTWTENEKLFF.

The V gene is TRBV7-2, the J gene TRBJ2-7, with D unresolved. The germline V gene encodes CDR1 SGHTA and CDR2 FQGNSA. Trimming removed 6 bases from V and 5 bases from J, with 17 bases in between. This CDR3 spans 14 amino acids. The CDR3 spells CASRFPLQDNEQYF. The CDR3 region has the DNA TGTGCCAGCAGGTTTCCCCTGCAGGATAACGAGCAGTACTTC. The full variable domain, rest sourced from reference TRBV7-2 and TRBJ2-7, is GAGVSQSPSNKVTEKGKDVELRCDPISGHTALYWYRQSLGQGLEFLIYFQGNSAPDKSGLPSDRFSAERTGGSVSTLTIQRTQQEDSAVYLCASRFPLQDNEQYFGPGTRLTVT.

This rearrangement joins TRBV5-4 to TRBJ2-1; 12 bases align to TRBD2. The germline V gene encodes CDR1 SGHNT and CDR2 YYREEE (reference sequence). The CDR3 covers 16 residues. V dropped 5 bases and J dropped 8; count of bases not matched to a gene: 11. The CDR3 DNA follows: TGTGCCAGCAGTCGTGATCTAGCGGGAGGGCCTCATGAGCAGTTCTTC. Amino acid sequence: CASSRDLAGGPHEQFF.

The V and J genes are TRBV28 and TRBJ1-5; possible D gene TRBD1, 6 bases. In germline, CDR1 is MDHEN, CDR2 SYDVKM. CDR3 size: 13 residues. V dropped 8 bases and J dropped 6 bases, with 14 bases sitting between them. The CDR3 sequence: CASLGGGSQPQHF. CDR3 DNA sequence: TGTGCCAGCCTAGGGGGGGGAAGTCAGCCCCAGCATTTT. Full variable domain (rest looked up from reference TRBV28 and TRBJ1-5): DVKVTQSSRYLVKRTGEKVFLECVQDMDHENMFWYRQDPGLGLRLIYFSYDVKMKEKGDIPEGYSVSREKKERFSLILESASTNQTSMYLCASLGGGSQPQHFGDGTRLSIL.

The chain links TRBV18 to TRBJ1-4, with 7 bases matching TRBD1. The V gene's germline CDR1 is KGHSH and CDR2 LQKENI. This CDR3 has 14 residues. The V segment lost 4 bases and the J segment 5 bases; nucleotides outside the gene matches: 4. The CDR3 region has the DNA TGTGCCAGCTCACACGGACAGGAGAATGAAAAACTGTTTTTT. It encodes CASSHGQENEKLFF.

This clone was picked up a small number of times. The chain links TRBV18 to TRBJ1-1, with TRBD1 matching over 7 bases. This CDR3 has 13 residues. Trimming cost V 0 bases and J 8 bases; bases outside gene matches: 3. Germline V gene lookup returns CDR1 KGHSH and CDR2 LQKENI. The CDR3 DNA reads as TGTGCCAGCTCACCACCGGACAGGACCGAAGCTTTCTTT. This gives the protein CASSPPDRTEAFF.

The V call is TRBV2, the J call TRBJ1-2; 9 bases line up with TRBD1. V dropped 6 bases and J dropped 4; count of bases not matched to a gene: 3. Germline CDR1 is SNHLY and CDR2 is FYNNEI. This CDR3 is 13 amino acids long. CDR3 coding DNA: TGTGCCAGCAGCGCGGACAGGGGCTATGGCTACACCTTC. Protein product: CASSADRGYGYTF.

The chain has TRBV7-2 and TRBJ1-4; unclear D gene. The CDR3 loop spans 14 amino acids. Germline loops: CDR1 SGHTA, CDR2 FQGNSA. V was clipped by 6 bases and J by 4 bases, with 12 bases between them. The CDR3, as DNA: TGTGCCAGCAGTGTCCTTGGGAGTAATGAAAAACTGTTTTTT. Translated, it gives CASSVLGSNEKLFF.

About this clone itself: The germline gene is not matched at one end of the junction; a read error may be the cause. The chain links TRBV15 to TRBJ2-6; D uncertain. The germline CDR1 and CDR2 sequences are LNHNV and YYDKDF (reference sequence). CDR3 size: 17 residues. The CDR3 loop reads CATSREAGNPGANVLTF. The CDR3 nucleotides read TGTGCCACCAGTAGAGAGGCAGGAAACCCTGGGGCCAACGTCCTGACTTTC.

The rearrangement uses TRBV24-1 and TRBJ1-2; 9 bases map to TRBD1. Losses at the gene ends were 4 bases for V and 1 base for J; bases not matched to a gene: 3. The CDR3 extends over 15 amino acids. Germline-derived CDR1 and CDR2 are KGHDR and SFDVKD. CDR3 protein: CATSEGQGGNYGYTF. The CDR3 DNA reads TGTGCCACCAGTGAGGGACAGGGAGGTAACTATGGCTACACCTTC.

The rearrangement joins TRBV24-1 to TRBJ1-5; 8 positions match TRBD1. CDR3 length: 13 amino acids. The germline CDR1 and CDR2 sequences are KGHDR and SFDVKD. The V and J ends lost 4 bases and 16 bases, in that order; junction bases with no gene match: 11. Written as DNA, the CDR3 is TGTGCCACCAGTGACCACTGGACAGGGAGGGTTCATTTT. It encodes CATSDHWTGRVHF.

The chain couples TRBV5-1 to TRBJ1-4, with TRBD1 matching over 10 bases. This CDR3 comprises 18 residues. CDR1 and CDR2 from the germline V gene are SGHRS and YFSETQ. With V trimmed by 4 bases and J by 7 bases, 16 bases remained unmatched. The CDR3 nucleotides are TGCGCCAGCAGCGCCCGACAGGGGGCGCGGCATGGTGGTGAAAAACTGTTTTTT. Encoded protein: CASSARQGARHGGEKLFF.

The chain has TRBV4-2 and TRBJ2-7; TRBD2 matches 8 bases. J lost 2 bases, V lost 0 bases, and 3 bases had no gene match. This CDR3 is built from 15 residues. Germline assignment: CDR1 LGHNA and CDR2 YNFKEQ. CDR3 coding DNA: TGTGCCAGCAGCCAAGATCCCGGGAGGGCCTACGAGCAGTACTTC. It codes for CASSQDPGRAYEQYF.

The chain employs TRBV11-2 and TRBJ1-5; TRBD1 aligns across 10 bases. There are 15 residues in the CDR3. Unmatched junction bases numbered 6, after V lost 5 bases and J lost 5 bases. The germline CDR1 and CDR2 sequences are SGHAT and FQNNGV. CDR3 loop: CASSNPTGGHQPQHF. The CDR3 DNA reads TGTGCCAGCAGCAACCCGACAGGGGGCCATCAGCCCCAGCATTTT.

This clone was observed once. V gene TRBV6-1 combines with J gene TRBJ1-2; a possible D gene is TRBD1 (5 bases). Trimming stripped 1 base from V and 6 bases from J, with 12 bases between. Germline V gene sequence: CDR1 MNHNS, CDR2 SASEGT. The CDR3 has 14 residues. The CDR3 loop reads CASSEVGGSNGYTF. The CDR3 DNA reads TGTGCCAGCAGTGAAGTCGGGGGGTCCAATGGCTACACCTTC.

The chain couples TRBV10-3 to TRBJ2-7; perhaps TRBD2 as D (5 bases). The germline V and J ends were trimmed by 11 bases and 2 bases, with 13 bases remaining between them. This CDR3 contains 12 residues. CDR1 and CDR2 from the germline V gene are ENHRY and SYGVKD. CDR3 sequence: CAATTTPYEQYF. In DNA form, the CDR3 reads TGTGCCGCCACGACTACACCCTACGAGCAGTACTTC.

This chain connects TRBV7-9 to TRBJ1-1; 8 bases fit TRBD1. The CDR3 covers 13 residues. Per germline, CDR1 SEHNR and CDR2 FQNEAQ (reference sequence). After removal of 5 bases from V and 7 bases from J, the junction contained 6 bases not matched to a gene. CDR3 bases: TGTGCCAGCAGCCTTGACAGGGGTGGTGAAGCTTTCTTT. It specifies CASSLDRGGEAFF.

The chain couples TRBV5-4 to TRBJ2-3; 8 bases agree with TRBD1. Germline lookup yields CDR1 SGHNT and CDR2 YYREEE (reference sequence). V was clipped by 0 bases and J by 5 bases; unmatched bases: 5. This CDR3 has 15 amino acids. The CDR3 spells CASSLAPGGEDTQYF. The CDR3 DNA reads TGTGCCAGCAGCTTGGCGCCAGGGGGCGAAGATACGCAGTATTTT.

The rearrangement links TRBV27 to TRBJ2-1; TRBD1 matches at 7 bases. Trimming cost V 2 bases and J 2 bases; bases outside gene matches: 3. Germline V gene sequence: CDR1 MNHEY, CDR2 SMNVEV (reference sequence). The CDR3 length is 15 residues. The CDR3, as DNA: TGTGCCAGCAGTTTAAGGGACAGCGCCTACAATGAGCAGTTCTTC. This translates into CASSLRDSAYNEQFF.

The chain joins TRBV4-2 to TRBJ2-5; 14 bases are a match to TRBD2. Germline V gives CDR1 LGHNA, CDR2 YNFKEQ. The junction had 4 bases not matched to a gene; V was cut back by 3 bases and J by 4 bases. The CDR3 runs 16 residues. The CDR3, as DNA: TGTGCCAGCAGCCAGGGACTAGCGGGAGAGGGAGAGACCCAGTACTTC. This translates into CASSQGLAGEGETQYF.

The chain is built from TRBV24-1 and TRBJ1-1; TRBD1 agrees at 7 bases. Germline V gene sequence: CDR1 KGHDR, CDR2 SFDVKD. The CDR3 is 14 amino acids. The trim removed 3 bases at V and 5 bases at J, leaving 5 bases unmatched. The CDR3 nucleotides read TGTGCCACCAGTGATCCAGCGACAGGGACTGAAGCTTTCTTT. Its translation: CATSDPATGTEAFF.

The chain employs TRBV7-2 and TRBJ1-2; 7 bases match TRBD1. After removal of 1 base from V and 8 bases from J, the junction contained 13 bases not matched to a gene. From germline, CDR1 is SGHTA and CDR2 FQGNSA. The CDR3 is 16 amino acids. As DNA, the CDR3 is TGTGCCAGCAGCTTAGAATTTGAGGGGGCAGGGAAAGGCTACACCTTC. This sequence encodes CASSLEFEGAGKGYTF.

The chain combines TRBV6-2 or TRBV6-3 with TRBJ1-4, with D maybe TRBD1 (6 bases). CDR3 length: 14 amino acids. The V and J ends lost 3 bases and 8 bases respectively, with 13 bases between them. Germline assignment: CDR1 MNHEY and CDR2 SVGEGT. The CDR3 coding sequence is TGTGCCAGCAGTTATTGGGAGGGGGTCGAAAAACTGTTTTTT. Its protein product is CASSYWEGVEKLFF.